Shown below are 32 T cell receptor beta chains from a single sample sequenced in a study of cytomegalovirus exposure and HLA in healthy donors. PCR involved 60 Vbeta and 13 Jbeta primers. The assay was immunoSEQ multiplex PCR, and TCRdb's table has in-frame clones only and misses some. Of about 170,000 clones detected, roughly 80% appear once; the ten largest clones hold approximately 0.87%. The source material was PBMCs. The receptors were sampled from a girl aged 2-10 years in good health and CMV-seropositive.

The rearrangement joins TRBV10-2 to TRBJ2-1; 8 bases are a match to TRBD2. V lost 6 bases and J lost 8; bases outside the gene matches: 6. Germline V lookup: CDR1 WSHSY, CDR2 SAAADI. The CDR3 is made up of 13 amino acids. CDR3 in amino acids: CASRLAGLHEQFF. The CDR3 coding sequence is TGCGCCAGCAGATTAGCGGGACTCCATGAGCAGTTCTTC.

The CDR3 sequence is CSVESGRAPYEQYF. DNA for the CDR3: TGCAGCGTTGAGAGCGGGAGGGCCCCCTACGAGCAGTACTTC. The J gene is TRBJ2-5, the V gene TRBV29-1; TRBD2 aligns across 10 bases. The end of the DNA fits TRBJ2-7 better, so the J call may be wrong. Germline V gene data show CDR1 as SQVTM and CDR2 as ANQGSEA. The CDR3 extends over 14 amino acids.

This clone was seen once. V gene TRBV27 combines with J gene TRBJ1-2, with a weak D call TRBD1 (6 bases). Germline V gene data show CDR1 as MNHEY and CDR2 as SMNVEV (reference sequence). The CDR3 has 15 amino acids. V was shortened by 5 bases and J by 3 bases, with 16 bases between the two germline ends. The DNA for the CDR3 is TGTGCCAGCAGTCCGGACAGTACCCTTTACTATGGCTACACCTTC. This codes for CASSPDSTLYYGYTF.

V is TRBV4-1 and J is TRBJ2-1, with TRBD2 identical over 7 bases. The germline V gene encodes CDR1 MGHRA and CDR2 YSYEKL. V shed 4 bases and J 3 bases; nucleotides not matched to a gene: 9. The CDR3 contains 16 residues. CDR3 in DNA: TGCGCCAGCAGCCCTCGCCCAGCGGGATTCTACAATGAGCAGTTCTTC. Its translation: CASSPRPAGFYNEQFF.

This clone turned up a few times. This sequence joins TRBV25-1 and TRBJ2-5, with 7 bases that match TRBD1. The junction had 8 bases not matched to a gene; V was cut back by 8 bases and J by 5 bases. This CDR3 has 13 residues. Germline CDR1 is MGHDK and CDR2 is SYGVNS. This CDR3 reads CASGSDRVETQYF. In nucleotides, the CDR3 is TGTGCCAGCGGATCAGACAGGGTGGAGACCCAGTACTTC.

The rearrangement joins TRBV30 to TRBJ2-5; TRBD1 matches 8 bases. The CDR3 runs 11 residues. The J segment lost 4 bases and the V segment lost 5 bases, leaving 0 bases of the junction unmatched. Germline-derived CDR1 and CDR2 are GTSNPN and SVGIG (reference sequence). The CDR3 bases are TGTGCCTGGGGACAGGGAGAGACCCAGTACTTC. Protein: CAWGQGETQYF.

The J gene is TRBJ2-2, the V gene TRBV30; D is possibly TRBD2 (6 bases). The CDR3 consists of 14 residues. The V gene's germline CDR1 is GTSNPN and CDR2 SVGIG (reference sequence). Trimming took 3 bases from V and 1 from J, leaving 9 bases between them. CDR3 residues: CAWRSGVNTGELFF. The DNA for the CDR3 is TGTGCCTGGAGATCGGGAGTGAACACCGGGGAGCTGTTTTTT.

The chain combines TRBV10-3 with TRBJ2-3; 10 bases agree with TRBD1. Per the germline V gene, CDR1 is ENHRY and CDR2 is SYGVKD. V lost 6 bases to trimming and J lost 1 base; unmatched junction nucleotides: 7. This CDR3 has 16 residues. The CDR3 spells CAIRAGQGFGTDTQYF. The CDR3 DNA reads TGTGCCATCAGAGCGGGACAGGGGTTCGGCACAGATACGCAGTATTTT.

This CDR3 reads CASSLRRGLGYTF. CDR3 coding DNA: TGTGCCAGCAGCTTGAGAAGAGGTCTCGGCTACACCTTC. This chain joins TRBV7-8 and TRBJ1-2, with D unclear. Deletions cut 3 bases from V and 8 bases from J, with 13 bases between. Germline CDR1 and CDR2: SGHVS and FQNEAQ. The CDR3 covers 13 residues.

The chain recombines TRBV7-2 with TRBJ2-1; a weak D match, TRBD2 (5 bases). Germline V gene sequence: CDR1 SGHTA, CDR2 FQGNSA. The CDR3 consists of 14 residues. Trimming removed 0 bases at V and 8 bases at J, with 11 bases between. The CDR3 sequence is CASSLALSSDEQFF. CDR3 in DNA: TGTGCCAGCAGCTTAGCGCTAAGTAGCGATGAGCAGTTCTTC.

Remarks on this clone: One junction end disagrees with the germline gene, perhaps due to a read error. The chain employs TRBV30 and TRBJ2-4, with a weak D call TRBD2 (5 bases). This CDR3 has 11 amino acids. In germline, CDR1 is GTSNPN, CDR2 SVGIG (reference sequence). For the CDR3, the DNA is TGTGCCTGGTCCAGCGGAGGTCCCTTTAACTTC. Translating gives CAWSSGGPFNF.

The chain links TRBV28 to TRBJ2-2; D remains ambiguous. The V end lost 8 bases, the J end lost 6 bases, and 13 bases lay between the germline ends. From germline, CDR1 is MDHEN and CDR2 SYDVKM. The CDR3 sequence is 13 residues long. CDR3 sequence reads: CASSSPGAGELFF. The DNA for the CDR3 is TGTGCCAGCTCGTCTCCCGGAGCCGGGGAGCTGTTTTTT. The full variable domain, rest sourced from reference TRBV28 and TRBJ2-2, is DVKVTQSSRYLVKRTGEKVFLECVQDMDHENMFWYRQDPGLGLRLIYFSYDVKMKEKGDIPEGYSVSREKKERFSLILESASTNQTSMYLCASSSPGAGELFFGEGSRLTVL.

This clone appeared once. This chain uses TRBV18 with TRBJ2-5; 8 bases line up with TRBD2. CDR3 length: 17 amino acids. Germline CDR1 reads KGHSH; CDR2 reads LQKENI. Trimming removed 3 bases from V and 0 bases from J; junction bases left unmatched: 9. Written as DNA, the CDR3 is TGTGCCAGCTCACCGAGAGCGGGAGCTGGTCACCAAGAGACCCAGTACTTC. Protein sequence: CASSPRAGAGHQETQYF.

This clone was counted only a few times. The chain combines TRBV7-9 with TRBJ1-1; a weak D match, TRBD1 (6 bases). There are 16 residues in the CDR3. V was cut by 1 base and J by 4 bases, with 16 bases left in between. In germline, CDR1 is SEHNR, CDR2 FQNEAQ (reference sequence). The CDR3 loop reads CASSLVGALESTEAFF. CDR3 nucleotide sequence: TGTGCCAGCAGCTTAGTGGGGGCTTTGGAGAGCACTGAAGCTTTCTTT.

The chain employs TRBV5-8 and TRBJ2-5; D is unresolved. The CDR3 contains 11 residues. CDR1 is SGHTS, CDR2 YDEGEE, per germline. V was shortened by 1 base and J by 4 bases, with 2 bases between the two germline ends. For the CDR3, the DNA is TGTGCCAGCAGCTTGCGAGAGACCCAGTACTTC. This sequence encodes CASSLRETQYF.

The chain combines TRBV4-1 with TRBJ1-2, with a weak D call TRBD1 (5 bases). Trimming removed 1 base from V and 2 bases from J, with 11 bases in between. Germline lookup yields CDR1 MGHRA and CDR2 YSYEKL. CDR3 length: 15 residues. The DNA for the CDR3 is TGCGCCAGCAGCCAAGGCCAGGGTCCCAACTATGGCTACACCTTC. Its translation is CASSQGQGPNYGYTF.

The gene calls are TRBV9 and TRBJ2-3; TRBD1 agrees at 8 bases. This CDR3 has 17 amino acids. Trimming at V came to 0 bases and at J to 2 bases, leaving 8 bases not matched to a gene. CDR1 and CDR2 from the germline V gene are SGDLS and YYNGEE. CDR3 region: CASSVVSTGADTDTQYF. CDR3 DNA: TGTGCCAGCAGCGTAGTGTCGACAGGGGCAGACACAGATACGCAGTATTTT.

The rearrangement joins TRBV9 to TRBJ1-1; D ambiguous. V was trimmed by 1 base and J by 0 bases, leaving 4 bases between them. The CDR3 runs to 13 residues. Germline loops: CDR1 SGDLS, CDR2 YYNGEE. CDR3 protein: CASSVTLNTEAFF. Here the CDR3 DNA reads TGTGCCAGCAGCGTAACACTGAACACTGAAGCTTTCTTT.

The rearrangement joins TRBV5-1 to TRBJ1-4; TRBD1 might be the D (5 bases). V gave up 1 base and J gave up 4 bases, with 11 bases separating them. CDR1 and CDR2 (germline): SGHRS, YFSETQ. The CDR3 length is 15 residues. CDR3 protein: CASSLLGARNEKLFF. CDR3 nucleotides: TGCGCCAGCAGCTTGTTAGGGGCCCGTAATGAAAAACTGTTTTTT.

The rearrangement joins TRBV5-7 to TRBJ2-1, with 10 bases matching TRBD2. TRBV5-7 is flagged as an ORF with uncertain function. This CDR3 region has 14 residues. The V and J ends lost 2 bases and 10 bases, in that order; junction bases with no gene match: 6. CDR3 protein: CASSFGLAGEEQFF. DNA for the CDR3: TGTGCCAGCAGCTTTGGGCTAGCGGGAGAAGAGCAGTTCTTC.

The genes are TRBV18 and TRBJ2-1; D may be TRBD2 (6 bases). The CDR3 has 15 amino acids. Germline CDR1 KGHSH, CDR2 LQKENI. Trimming cost V 3 bases and J 0 bases, with 9 bases left between them. As DNA, the CDR3 is TGTGCCAGCTCACCGGATAGCGGCTCCTACAATGAGCAGTTCTTC. It translates to CASSPDSGSYNEQFF.

The rearrangement links TRBV5-1 to TRBJ2-6; D might be TRBD2 (5 bases). In germline, CDR1 is SGHRS, CDR2 YFSETQ. V was cut by 4 bases and J by 5 bases, with 16 bases left in between. The CDR3 contains 16 residues. The CDR3 sequence is CASSPKDGERANVLTF. In DNA, the CDR3 is TGCGCCAGCAGCCCGAAAGATGGGGAGAGGGCCAACGTCCTGACTTTC.

The chain links TRBV27 to TRBJ1-1; the D gene is possibly TRBD1 (5 bases). The V and J ends lost 3 bases and 5 bases respectively, with 13 bases between them. Germline assignment: CDR1 MNHEY and CDR2 SMNVEV (reference sequence). This CDR3 has 14 amino acids. CDR3 nucleotide sequence: TGTGCCAGCAGTTTCGCCAGGGAGGGGACTGAAGCTTTCTTT. Protein product: CASSFAREGTEAFF.

The chain has TRBV27 and TRBJ2-7; 10 bases map to TRBD1. Germline-derived CDR1 and CDR2 are MNHEY and SMNVEV (reference sequence). The CDR3 spans 12 residues. V gave up 5 bases and J gave up 13 bases; unmatched junction bases: 8. The CDR3 region has the DNA TGTGCCAGCAGTGGCGGGACAGGGGAAGAATACTTC. Its protein is CASSGGTGEEYF.

This rearrangement joins TRBV6-1 to TRBJ1-1; TRBD1 aligns across 7 bases. The CDR3 is 14 residues long. V shed 7 bases, J shed 0 bases, and the junction held 5 bases outside the gene matches. Germline CDR1 MNHNS, CDR2 SASEGT. The CDR3 DNA reads as TGTGCCAGCAAAACACAGGGGATGAACACTGAAGCTTTCTTT. This codes for CASKTQGMNTEAFF.

The J gene is TRBJ2-7, the V gene TRBV4-1; D is perhaps TRBD2 (5 bases). The germline gives CDR1 MGHRA, CDR2 YSYEKL. This CDR3 has 16 residues. The germline V and J ends were trimmed by 3 bases and 2 bases, with 17 bases remaining between them. CDR3 residues: CASSHKATTSTYEQYF. CDR3 nucleotides: TGCGCCAGCAGCCACAAGGCGACTACCTCCACCTACGAGCAGTACTTC.

This clone was counted between two and nine times. The V gene is TRBV10-3, the J gene TRBJ2-1; 9 bases match TRBD2. Per the germline V gene, CDR1 is ENHRY and CDR2 is SYGVKD. CDR3 length: 17 amino acids. With V trimmed by 0 bases and J by 5 bases, 8 bases remained unmatched. The DNA of the CDR3 is TGTGCCATCAGTGAGTCGATGGCGGGAGGGCCTGACAATGAGCAGTTCTTC. This codes for CAISESMAGGPDNEQFF.

CDR3 in DNA: TGCGCCAGCAGCCCCCAACAGGGGACCGGGGAGCTGTTTTTT. It is translated as CASSPQQGTGELFF. The gene calls are TRBV4-1 and TRBJ2-2; the match to TRBD1 covers 7 bases. With 4 bases clipped from V and 5 bases from J, the junction kept 4 bases outside the gene matches. This CDR3 is 14 amino acids long. The germline gives CDR1 MGHRA, CDR2 YSYEKL.

The J gene is TRBJ2-2, the V gene TRBV6-5, with TRBD2 identical over 14 bases. Germline V CDR1 and CDR2: MNHEY, SVGAGI. V shed 5 bases and J 7 bases; nucleotides not matched to a gene: 3. The CDR3 consists of 15 residues. The CDR3 region has the DNA TGTGCCAGCAGTCGACTAGCGGGAGGGATCGGGGAGCTGTTTTTT. Translation: CASSRLAGGIGELFF.

V gene TRBV30 combines with J gene TRBJ2-1, with 10 bases matching TRBD2. The CDR3 covers 14 residues. With 3 bases clipped from V and 2 bases from J, the junction kept 1 base outside the gene matches. CDR1 is GTSNPN, CDR2 SVGIG, per germline (reference sequence). The CDR3 DNA follows: TGTGCCTGGAGCGGGACTAGCGCCTACAATGAGCAGTTCTTC. Translation: CAWSGTSAYNEQFF.

This clone was seen a handful of times. This chain joins TRBV28 and TRBJ1-2; a possible D gene is TRBD1 (5 bases). Deletions cut 2 bases from V and 3 bases from J, with 7 bases between. Looked up from germline, CDR1 is MDHEN and CDR2 is SYDVKM. The CDR3 length is 13 residues. The CDR3 protein is CASSLRGDYGYTF. CDR3 in DNA: TGTGCCAGCAGTTTAAGGGGCGACTATGGCTACACCTTC.

The genes are TRBV7-8 and TRBJ1-5; no clear D gene. Germline values: CDR1 SGHVS, CDR2 FQNEAQ. The V and J ends lost 4 bases and 0 bases respectively, with 10 bases between them. The CDR3 sequence is 15 residues long. The CDR3 DNA follows: TGTGCCAGCAGCTCCCCCCCTCTTAGCAATCAGCCCCAGCATTTT. It yields the protein CASSSPPLSNQPQHF.